The 20 T cell receptor beta chains presented below share a single source sample, sequenced in a study of T cells in Graves' hyperthyroidism and ophthalmopathy. What was amplified from RNA transcripts were TCR beta CDR3 regions. HTBI primers drove first-round RT-PCR of the TCR CDR3. TCRdb re-called the multiplex PCR reads through MiXCR, storing one row per CDR3 protein. The table shows fewer than 650,000 distinct CDR3 sequences, with approximately 15% occurring only once. Source material: blood. The receptor set was obtained from a middle-aged woman with Graves' hyperthyroidism.

This clonotype was detected a few times. Just one base apart from a much larger clone, this may be a read error. The V gene is TRBV28, the J gene TRBJ2-2; TRBD2 is a possible D gene (6 bases). The length of the CDR3 is 15 residues. Per the germline V gene, CDR1 is MDHEN and CDR2 is SYDVKM. The DNA for the CDR3 is TGTGCCAGCAGTCCCCGGGGGACCGGCACCGGGGAGCTGCTTTTT. Its translation is CASSPRGTGTGELLF.

V usage is TRBV6-1 and J usage is TRBJ1-2; TRBD1 might be the D (5 bases). Germline V gene sequence: CDR1 MNHNS, CDR2 SASEGT. V was cut by 1 base and J by 4 bases, with 13 bases left in between. The CDR3 covers 15 residues. CDR3 in DNA: TGTGCCAGCAGTGAAGGAGGGGTCGGGGTCTATGGCTACACCTTC. This codes for CASSEGGVGVYGYTF.

The J gene is TRBJ2-2, the V gene TRBV10-3; 7 bases fit TRBD2. Germline V gives CDR1 ENHRY, CDR2 SYGVKD. Trimming at V came to 4 bases and at J to 0 bases, leaving 11 bases not matched to a gene. This CDR3 has 18 residues. The CDR3 reads CAISVGVVSGANTGELFF. CDR3 bases: TGTGCCATCAGTGTAGGGGTAGTGAGCGGGGCGAACACCGGGGAGCTGTTTTTT.

This clonotype was seen repeatedly, ten times or more. This chain links TRBV6-1 with TRBJ2-7, with D perhaps TRBD2 (5 bases). This CDR3 contains 15 residues. The V and J ends lost 6 bases and 3 bases respectively, with 18 bases between them. CDR1 is MNHNS, CDR2 SASEGT, per germline. CDR3 sequence reads: CASSLQGGTYYEQYF. The CDR3 coding sequence is TGTGCCAGCAGCTTACAAGGAGGAACCTACTACGAGCAGTACTTC.

This clonotype was found many times. This chain uses TRBV6-2 or TRBV6-3 with TRBJ2-5, with 9 positions matching TRBD1. With V trimmed by 2 bases and J by 4 bases, 5 bases remained unmatched. The CDR3 runs 15 residues. The germline V gene encodes CDR1 MNHEY and CDR2 SVGEGT. CDR3 protein: CASSYGTGSGETQYF. The CDR3 DNA follows: TGTGCCAGCAGTTACGGGACAGGGTCAGGAGAGACCCAGTACTTC.

The chain has TRBV12-3 or TRBV12-4 and TRBJ2-1, with 8 bases that match TRBD2. V lost 7 bases, J lost 4 bases, and 12 bases stayed unmatched. The CDR3 runs to 16 residues. CDR3 region: CASTNIAGTSYNEQFF. Here the CDR3 DNA reads TGTGCCAGCACAAATATCGCCGGGACTAGTTACAATGAGCAGTTCTTC.

CDR3: CASSFSDRETYEQYF. The DNA of the CDR3 is TGTGCCAGCAGTTTCTCGGACAGGGAGACCTACGAGCAGTACTTC. This rearrangement joins TRBV28 to TRBJ2-7; 8 bases line up with TRBD1. V was pared by 3 bases and J by 2 bases, with 6 bases of the junction left unmatched. The CDR3 sequence is 15 residues long. Germline V gene lookup returns CDR1 MDHEN and CDR2 SYDVKM.

This clonotype has only a few counts. The rearrangement links TRBV6-4 to TRBJ2-3; 7 bases agree with TRBD2. CDR3 length equals 16 residues. The J segment lost 2 bases and the V segment lost 4 bases, leaving 9 bases of the junction unmatched. Germline values: CDR1 MRHNA, CDR2 SNTAGT. The DNA for the CDR3 is TGTGCCAGCAGTGTCAAGACTAGCTCCACCACAGATACGCAGTATTTT. It translates to CASSVKTSSTTDTQYF.

This clonotype appeared many times. The chain couples TRBV28 to TRBJ2-1; tentative D call: TRBD2 (5 bases). Trimming stripped 5 bases from V and 0 bases from J, with 11 bases between. The CDR3 consists of 15 residues. Germline CDR1 reads MDHEN; CDR2 reads SYDVKM. CDR3 DNA sequence: TGTGCCAGCAGTCCCTCTAGCCTCTCCTACAATGAGCAGTTCTTC. Translating it yields CASSPSSLSYNEQFF.

This clonotype has a handful of counts. The chain combines TRBV24-1 with TRBJ2-2, with 10 bases fitting TRBD1. The V gene end was trimmed by 7 bases and the J gene end by 1 base; junction bases not matched to a gene: 5. The CDR3 has 16 residues. Germline loops: CDR1 KGHDR, CDR2 SFDVKD. As DNA, the CDR3 is TGTGCCACCAGCTCCGGGGACAGGGGGAACACCGGGGAGCTGTTTTTT. It yields the protein CATSSGDRGNTGELFF.

At least ten counts were recorded for this clonotype. V gene TRBV28 combines with J gene TRBJ2-7; D unclear. The CDR3 consists of 14 residues. Germline V gives CDR1 MDHEN, CDR2 SYDVKM. V gave up 3 bases and J gave up 6 bases, with 15 bases separating them. CDR3 nucleotides: TGTGCCAGCAGTTTTCAGCCTGGGTGGCGCGAGCAGTACTTC. This gives the protein CASSFQPGWREQYF. The full variable domain, rest sourced from reference TRBV28 and TRBJ2-7, is DVKVTQSSRYLVKRTGEKVFLECVQDMDHENMFWYRQDPGLGLRLIYFSYDVKMKEKGDIPEGYSVSREKKERFSLILESASTNQTSMYLCASSFQPGWREQYFGPGTRLTVT.

This clonotype appeared a few times. The chain is built from TRBV20-1 and TRBJ2-7; D unclear. Germline assignment: CDR1 DFQATT and CDR2 SNEGSKA (reference sequence). The CDR3 length is 13 residues. The germline V and J ends were trimmed by 0 bases and 7 bases, with 13 bases remaining between them. CDR3 in DNA: TGCAGTGCTAGAGATCACGGCTTGTGGGAGCAGTACTTC. Amino acid sequence: CSARDHGLWEQYF.

This clonotype was counted ten times or more. This sequence joins TRBV6-6 and TRBJ2-7; D unresolved. The germline V gene has CDR1 MNHNY and CDR2 SVGAGI (reference sequence). The CDR3 has 14 residues. With 0 bases removed from V and 0 bases from J, the gap between germline ends came to 6 bases. This chain's CDR3 is CASSYSPSSYEQYF. The CDR3 DNA follows: TGTGCCAGCAGTTACTCGCCCAGCTCCTACGAGCAGTACTTC.

This clonotype was seen more than once but under ten times. V usage is TRBV7-9 and J usage is TRBJ2-5; no firm D call. In germline, CDR1 is SEHNR, CDR2 FQNEAQ (reference sequence). V lost 5 bases to trimming and J lost 3 bases, with 19 bases between them. The CDR3 contains 16 residues. CDR3: CASSTSAGRSKETQYF. As DNA, the CDR3 is TGTGCCAGCAGCACCTCAGCTGGCAGGTCGAAAGAGACCCAGTACTTC.

This clonotype was seen ten or more times. V usage is TRBV11-3 and J usage is TRBJ1-1; D may be TRBD1 (5 bases). Germline V gene data show CDR1 as SGHNT and CDR2 as YENEEA. The V end was cut by 1 base, the J end by 8 bases, with 8 bases between. The CDR3 spans 12 residues. CDR3 DNA: TGTGCCAGCAGCTTAGGCTCAGGGGAAGCTTTCTTT. It translates to CASSLGSGEAFF.

V usage is TRBV28 and J usage is TRBJ1-1, with D possibly matching TRBD1 (6 bases). Trimming stripped 6 bases from V and 3 bases from J, with 20 bases between. The V gene's germline CDR1 is MDHEN and CDR2 SYDVKM. This CDR3 spans 16 amino acids. The CDR3, as DNA: TGTGCCAGCAGCTTTCTGGGGACATCTACAGACACTGAAGCTTTCTTT. Residues: CASSFLGTSTDTEAFF.

This clonotype was recorded at least ten times. This rearrangement joins TRBV2 to TRBJ1-1; TRBD1 might be the D (5 bases). The CDR3 contains 15 residues. Trimming cost V 8 bases and J 1 base, with 17 bases left between them. The germline CDR1 and CDR2 sequences are SNHLY and FYNNEI. CDR3 bases: TGTGCCAGCGGCCCAGGGTCTTCAAGGAACACTGAAGCTTTCTTT. Its translation: CASGPGSSRNTEAFF.

This clonotype came up many times. This chain joins TRBV3-1 and TRBJ2-7; 8 nucleotides line up with TRBD2. V lost 4 bases and J lost 6; bases outside the gene matches: 8. CDR1 and CDR2 (germline): LGHDT, YNNKEL (reference sequence). CDR3 length: 14 residues. CDR3 coding DNA: TGTGCCAGCAGCCGCGAGTGGACTAGCAGCGAGCAGTACTTC. Its protein product is CASSREWTSSEQYF.

The chain uses TRBV29-1 and TRBJ2-5, with 8 bases that match TRBD2. Germline trimming cut 2 bases from V and 7 bases from J; bases unmatched to any gene: 12. In germline, CDR1 is SQVTM, CDR2 ANQGSEA. The CDR3 has 15 residues. This CDR3 reads CSVERSGTMLGTQYF. For the CDR3, the DNA is TGCAGCGTTGAACGTAGCGGGACGATGCTGGGGACCCAGTACTTC. The full variable domain, rest sourced from reference TRBV29-1 and TRBJ2-5, is SAVISQKPSRDICQRGTSLTIQCQVDSQVTMMFWYRQQPGQSLTLIATANQGSEATYESGFVIDKFPISRPNLTFSTLTVSNMSPEDSSIYLCSVERSGTMLGTQYFGPGTRLLVL.

This clonotype was counted ten times or more. The chain employs TRBV7-2 and TRBJ1-2, with 8 bases matching TRBD1. The ends lost 4 bases at V and 4 bases at J; junction bases unmatched: 5. The CDR3 length is 14 residues. Germline V gives CDR1 SGHTA, CDR2 FQGNSA. The CDR3 loop reads CASSSYTGGYGYTF. The CDR3 region has the DNA TGTGCCAGCAGCTCCTATACAGGGGGCTATGGCTACACCTTC. The entire variable domain, with the rest obtained from reference TRBV7-2 and TRBJ1-2, is as follows: GAGVSQSPSNKVTEKGKDVELRCDPISGHTALYWYRQSLGQGLEFLIYFQGNSAPDKSGLPSDRFSAERTGGSVSTLTIQRTQQEDSAVYLCASSSYTGGYGYTFGSGTRLTVV.